This T cell receptor beta chain was recovered during a study of cytomegalovirus exposure and HLA in healthy donors. Findings and caveats of the study: Most TCR sequences showed up rarely, but some public TCRs showed up in many donors.

The CDR3 is 16 residues long. Germline V gene sequence: CDR1 SNHLY, CDR2 FYNNEI. Trimming cost V 6 bases and J 0 bases, with 15 bases left between them. Concerning this clone itself: Its antigen remains unknown.

The repertoire was sequenced with immunoSEQ multiplex PCR; TCRdb's copy has only in-frame clones and lacks some. The sample shows roughly 220,000 clones, around nine tenths of them seen only once. Material: PBMCs. The V gene is TRBV2, the J gene TRBJ2-1, with D maybe TRBD2 (6 bases). The source is a woman under 30 in good health and CMV-seronegative. CDR3 loop: CASRGGASSSYNEQFF. The DNA of the CDR3 is TGTGCCAGCAGGGGCGGGGCGTCTAGCTCCTACAATGAGCAGTTCTTC.